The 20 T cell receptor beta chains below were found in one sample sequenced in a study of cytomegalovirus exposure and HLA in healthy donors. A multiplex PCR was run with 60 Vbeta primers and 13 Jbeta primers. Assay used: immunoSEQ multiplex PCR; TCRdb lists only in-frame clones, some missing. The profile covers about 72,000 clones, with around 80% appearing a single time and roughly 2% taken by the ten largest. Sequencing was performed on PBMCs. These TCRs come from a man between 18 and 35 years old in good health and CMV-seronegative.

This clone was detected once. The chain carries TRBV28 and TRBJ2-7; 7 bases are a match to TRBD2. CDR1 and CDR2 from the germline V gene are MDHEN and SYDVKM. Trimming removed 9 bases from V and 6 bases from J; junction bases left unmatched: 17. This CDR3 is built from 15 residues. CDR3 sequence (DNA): TGTGCCAGTTCGACTAGCCGAGCCTACGTGGGCGAGCAGTACTTC. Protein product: CASSTSRAYVGEQYF.

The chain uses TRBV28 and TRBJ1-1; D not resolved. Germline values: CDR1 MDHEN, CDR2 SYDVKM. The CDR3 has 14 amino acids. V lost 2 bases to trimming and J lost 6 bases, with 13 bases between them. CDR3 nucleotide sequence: TGTGCCAGCAGTTTAGTACGAGGTATCGCTGAAGCTTTCTTT. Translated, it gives CASSLVRGIAEAFF.

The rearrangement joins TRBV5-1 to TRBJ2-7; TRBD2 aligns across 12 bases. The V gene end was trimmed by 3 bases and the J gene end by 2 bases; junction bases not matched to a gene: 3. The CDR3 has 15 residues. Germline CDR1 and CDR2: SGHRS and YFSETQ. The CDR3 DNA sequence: TGCGCCAGCAGCTACTCTAGCGGGGGGGCCTACGAGCAGTACTTC. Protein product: CASSYSSGGAYEQYF.

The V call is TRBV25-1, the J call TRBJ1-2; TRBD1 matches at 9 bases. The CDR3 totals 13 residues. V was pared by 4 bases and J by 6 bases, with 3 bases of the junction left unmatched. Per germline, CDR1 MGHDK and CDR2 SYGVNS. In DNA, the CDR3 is TGTGCCAGCAGTGCGGGACAGGGACATGGCTACACCTTC. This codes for CASSAGQGHGYTF.

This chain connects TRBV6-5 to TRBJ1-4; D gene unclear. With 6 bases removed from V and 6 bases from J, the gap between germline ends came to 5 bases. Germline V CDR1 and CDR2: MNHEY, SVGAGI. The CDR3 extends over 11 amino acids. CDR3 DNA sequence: TGTGCCAGCAGCTTAGATGAAAAACTGTTTTTT. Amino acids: CASSLDEKLFF.

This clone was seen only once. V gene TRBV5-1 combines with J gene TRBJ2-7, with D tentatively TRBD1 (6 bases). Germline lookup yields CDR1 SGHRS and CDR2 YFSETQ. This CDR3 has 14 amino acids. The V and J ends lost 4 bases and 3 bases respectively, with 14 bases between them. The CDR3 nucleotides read TGCGCCAGCAGCCACAGCGGACAGTTCTACGAGCAGTACTTC. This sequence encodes CASSHSGQFYEQYF.

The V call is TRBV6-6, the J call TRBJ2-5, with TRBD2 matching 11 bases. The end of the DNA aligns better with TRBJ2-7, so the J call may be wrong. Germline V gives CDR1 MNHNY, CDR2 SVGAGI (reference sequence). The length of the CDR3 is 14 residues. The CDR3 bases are TGTGCCAGCAGCCGACTAGCGGGACCCTACGAGCAGTACTTC. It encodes CASSRLAGPYEQYF.

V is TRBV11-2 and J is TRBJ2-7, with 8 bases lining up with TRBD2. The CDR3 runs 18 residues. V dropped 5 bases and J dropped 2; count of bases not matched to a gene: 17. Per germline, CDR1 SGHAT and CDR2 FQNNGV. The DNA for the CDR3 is TGTGCCAGCAGCCCAATAAACCGCGGGAGGCACTTAACCTACGAGCAGTACTTC. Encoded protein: CASSPINRGRHLTYEQYF.

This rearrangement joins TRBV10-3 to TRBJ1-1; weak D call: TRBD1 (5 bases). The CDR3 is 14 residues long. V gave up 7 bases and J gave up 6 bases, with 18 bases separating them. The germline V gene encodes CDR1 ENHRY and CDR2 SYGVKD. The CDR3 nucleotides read TGTGCCATCAAACCGGTGAACCAAGGGGCTGAAGCTTTCTTT. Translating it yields CAIKPVNQGAEAFF.

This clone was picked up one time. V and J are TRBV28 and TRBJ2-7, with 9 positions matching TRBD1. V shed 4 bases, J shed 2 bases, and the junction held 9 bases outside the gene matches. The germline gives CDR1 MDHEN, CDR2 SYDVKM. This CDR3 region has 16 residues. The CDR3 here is CASSYYRGPIPYEQYF. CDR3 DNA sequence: TGTGCCAGCAGTTATTACAGGGGGCCTATACCCTACGAGCAGTACTTC.

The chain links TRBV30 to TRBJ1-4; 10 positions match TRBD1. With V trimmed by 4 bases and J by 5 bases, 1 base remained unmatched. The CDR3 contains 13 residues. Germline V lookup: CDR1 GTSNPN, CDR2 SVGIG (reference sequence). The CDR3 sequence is CAWTDRGNEKLFF. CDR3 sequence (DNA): TGTGCCTGGACGGACAGGGGGAATGAAAAACTGTTTTTT.

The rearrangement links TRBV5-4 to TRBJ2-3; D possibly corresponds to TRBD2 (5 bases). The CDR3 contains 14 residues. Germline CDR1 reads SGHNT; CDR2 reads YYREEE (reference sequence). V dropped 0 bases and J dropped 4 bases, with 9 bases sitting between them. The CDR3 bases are TGTGCCAGCAGCTTGGAGAGGGATTCAGATACGCAGTATTTT. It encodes CASSLERDSDTQYF.

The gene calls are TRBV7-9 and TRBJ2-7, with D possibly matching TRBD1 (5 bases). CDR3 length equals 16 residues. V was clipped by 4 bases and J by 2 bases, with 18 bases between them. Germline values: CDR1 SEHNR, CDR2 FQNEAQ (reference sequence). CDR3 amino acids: CASSSPPVDRAYEQYF. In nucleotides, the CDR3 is TGTGCCAGCAGCTCCCCTCCCGTAGACAGAGCCTACGAGCAGTACTTC.

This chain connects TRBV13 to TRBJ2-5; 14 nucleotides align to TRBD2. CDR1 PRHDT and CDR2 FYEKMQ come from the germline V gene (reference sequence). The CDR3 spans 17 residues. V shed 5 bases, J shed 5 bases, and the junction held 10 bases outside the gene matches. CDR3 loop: CASSGKTSGGALETQYF. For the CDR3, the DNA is TGTGCCAGCAGCGGGAAGACTAGCGGGGGGGCCTTGGAGACCCAGTACTTC.

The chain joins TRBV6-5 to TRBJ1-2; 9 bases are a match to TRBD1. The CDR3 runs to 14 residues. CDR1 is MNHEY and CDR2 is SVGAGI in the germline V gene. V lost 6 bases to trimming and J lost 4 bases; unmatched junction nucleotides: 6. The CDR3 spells CASRRGQGIYGYTF. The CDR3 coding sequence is TGTGCCAGCAGGCGCGGACAGGGGATCTATGGCTACACCTTC.

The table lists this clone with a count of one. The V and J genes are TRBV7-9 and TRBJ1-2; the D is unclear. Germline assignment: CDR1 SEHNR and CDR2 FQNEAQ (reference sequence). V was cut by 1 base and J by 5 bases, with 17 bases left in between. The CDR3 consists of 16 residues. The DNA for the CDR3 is TGTGCCAGCAGCTTAGGAGGTTTCGAACCGAAATATGGCTACACCTTC. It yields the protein CASSLGGFEPKYGYTF.

The CDR3 region is CASSENLRSNQPQHF. The CDR3 nucleotides read TGTGCCAGCAGTGAGAATTTGCGTAGCAATCAGCCCCAGCATTTT. This chain uses TRBV2 with TRBJ1-5; D call uncertain. Germline values: CDR1 SNHLY, CDR2 FYNNEI. V lost 3 bases to trimming and J lost 0 bases, with 9 bases between them. This CDR3 has 15 amino acids.

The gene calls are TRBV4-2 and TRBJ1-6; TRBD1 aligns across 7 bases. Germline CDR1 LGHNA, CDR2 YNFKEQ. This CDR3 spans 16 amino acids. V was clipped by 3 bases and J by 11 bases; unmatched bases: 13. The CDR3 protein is CASSHPVGQDLTPLHF. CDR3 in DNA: TGTGCCAGCAGCCACCCGGTTGGACAGGATTTGACACCCCTCCACTTT.

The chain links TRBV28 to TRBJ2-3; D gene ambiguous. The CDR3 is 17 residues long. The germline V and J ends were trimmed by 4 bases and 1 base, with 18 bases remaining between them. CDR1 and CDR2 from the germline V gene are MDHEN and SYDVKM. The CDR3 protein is CASSSPVSPTGTDTQYF. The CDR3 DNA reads TGTGCCAGCAGTTCCCCGGTATCTCCCACCGGCACAGATACGCAGTATTTT.

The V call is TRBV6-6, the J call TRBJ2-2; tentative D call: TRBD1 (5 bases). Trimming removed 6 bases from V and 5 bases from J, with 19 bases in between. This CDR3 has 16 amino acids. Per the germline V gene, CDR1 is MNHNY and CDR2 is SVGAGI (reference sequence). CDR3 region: CASSPYLVGATGELFF. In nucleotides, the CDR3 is TGTGCCAGCAGCCCCTATCTGGTTGGGGCGACCGGGGAGCTGTTTTTT.